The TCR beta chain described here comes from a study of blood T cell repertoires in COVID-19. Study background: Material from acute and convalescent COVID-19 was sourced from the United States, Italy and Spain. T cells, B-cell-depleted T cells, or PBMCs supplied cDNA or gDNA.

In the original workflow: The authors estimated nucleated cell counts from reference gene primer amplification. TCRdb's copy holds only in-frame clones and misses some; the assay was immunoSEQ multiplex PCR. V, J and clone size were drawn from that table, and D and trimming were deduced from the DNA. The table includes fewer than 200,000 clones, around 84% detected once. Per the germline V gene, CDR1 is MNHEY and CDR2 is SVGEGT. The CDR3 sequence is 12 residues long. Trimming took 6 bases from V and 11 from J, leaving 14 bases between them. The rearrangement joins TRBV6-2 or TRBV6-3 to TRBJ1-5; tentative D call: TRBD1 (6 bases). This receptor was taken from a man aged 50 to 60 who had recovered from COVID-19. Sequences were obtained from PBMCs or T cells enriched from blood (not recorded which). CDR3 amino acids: CASSPRPGAQHF. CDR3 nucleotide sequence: TGTGCCAGCAGCCCCCGGCCAGGGGCCCAGCATTTT.